A selection of T cell receptor beta chains follows, all from one sample in a study of T cell responses to AZD1222 COVID-19 vaccine. Libraries were prepared by immunoSEQ multiplex PCR; TCRdb keeps only in-frame clonotypes and omits some of them. The sample consists of around 110,000 clones, 85% to 95% of them appearing once. The source was peripheral blood, collected 28 days after the second AZD1222 dose. These receptors were obtained from an adult who received the AZD1222 COVID-19 vaccine. The CDR3 runs from the conserved cysteine through the conserved F or W. A D gene is named only where the DNA matches it firmly. Rows may omit the clone size; those that give it use once, few, many or a size class.

j_call d_call clone_size v_call cdr3_nt cdr3_aa
TRBJ1-2 . . TRBV29-1 TGCAGCGTTGTAATAACAGGAGCTAACTATGGCTACACCTTC CSVVITGANYGYTF
TRBJ1-1 . . TRBV12-3/TRBV12-4 TGTGCCAGCAGTTTAGCGGGCAGGGAAGCTTTCTTT CASSLAGREAFF
TRBJ1-1 . once TRBV3-1/TRBV3-2 TGTGCCAGCAGCCAAGATCGGACGACAGTGAATGGAGCTTTCTTT CASSQDRTTVNGAFF
TRBJ2-7 . . TRBV19 TGTGCCAGTAGTTTGGGGCAAGCGCCGAGCTCCTACGAGCAGTACTTC CASSLGQAPSSYEQYF
TRBJ2-5 . . TRBV11-2 TGTGCCAGCAGCTTAGATCTGCTGACCGAAGGGGTCCAGACCCAGTACTTC CASSLDLLTEGVQTQYF
TRBJ2-2 . . TRBV7-2 TGTGCCAGCAGCTTCGAGGCGTCATTCAGGTGGGACACCGGGGAGCTGTTTTTT CASSFEASFRWDTGELFF
TRBJ1-1 TRBD1 once TRBV11-2 TGTGCCAGCAGCTCAGACAGGGGGAGTGAGACTGAAGCTTTCTTT CASSSDRGSETEAFF
TRBJ1-2 . . TRBV10-3 TGTGCCATCAGTGACTCTGGGGACTATGGCTACACCTTC CAISDSGDYGYTF
TRBJ1-4 TRBD1 . TRBV5-8 TGTGCCAGCAGCTTTGGGACAGGGATTGAAAAACTGTTTTTT CASSFGTGIEKLFF
TRBJ1-3 . . TRBV3-1/TRBV3-2 TGTGCCAGCAGCCAGGGGAGGTCTGGAAACACCATATATTTT CASSQGRSGNTIYF
TRBJ1-2 TRBD1 . TRBV6-6 TGTGCCAGCAGCTTCTCCGACAGGGTTGACTCCGATGGCTACACCTTC CASSFSDRVDSDGYTF
TRBJ1-2 . . TRBV15 TGTGCCACCAGCAGGGGGGACAACTATGGCTACACCTTC CATSRGDNYGYTF
TRBJ2-7 . . TRBV12-3/TRBV12-4 TGTGCCAGCAGACTAGAAGGCTACGAGCAGTACTTC CASRLEGYEQYF
TRBJ1-5 . . TRBV6-1 TGTGCCAGCAGGGACAAAAGCAATCAGCCCCAGCATTTT CASRDKSNQPQHF
TRBJ1-5 . . TRBV29-1 TGCAGCGTTGTAGGGGACGGTAATCAGCCCCAGCATTTT CSVVGDGNQPQHF
TRBJ2-2 TRBD2 once TRBV7-9 TGTGCCAGCAGCTTGCGGGGGTCGAACACCGGGGAGCTGTTTTTT CASSLRGSNTGELFF
TRBJ2-1 TRBD2 . TRBV11-2 TGTGCCAGCAGCCCGCCTAGCGGGGGGCGGGGGCAGTTCTTC CASSPPSGGRGQFF
TRBJ1-6 TRBD1 few TRBV28 TGTGCCAGCAGTTCATCCGGGACAGGGAGAGGTTCACCCCTCCACTTT CASSSSGTGRGSPLHF
TRBJ2-1 . . TRBV6-5 . CASILGLARNNEQFF
TRBJ2-7 . . TRBV7-8 TGTGCCAGCAGCCCGGACAGTCGCCTGTCCTACGAGCAGTACTTC CASSPDSRLSYEQYF
TRBJ2-1 . . TRBV12-3/TRBV12-4 TGTGCCAGCAGCCGGACCGAGGGTGAGCAGTTCTTC CASSRTEGEQFF
TRBJ1-5 . . TRBV29-1 TGCAGCGTTGGGGGCTACAATCAGCCCCAGCATTTT CSVGGYNQPQHF
TRBJ1-1 . . TRBV5-5 TGTGCCAGCAGCCCCACTGCAAGGCTCCACTTGAACACTGAAGCTTTCTTT CASSPTARLHLNTEAFF
TRBJ1-5 TRBD1 . TRBV18 TGTGCCAGCTCACCACCGGACAGGGACCAGCCCCAGCATTTT CASSPPDRDQPQHF
TRBJ1-6 . . TRBV10-3 TGTGCCATCAGTGAATCTGCCAGGACGAGCTCCTATAATTCACCCCTCCACTTT CAISESARTSSYNSPLHF
TRBJ2-7 . . TRBV3-1/TRBV3-2 TGTGCCAGCAGCCATAGCGGATACTACGAGCAGTACTTC CASSHSGYYEQYF
TRBJ2-5 . many TRBV2 TGTGCCAGCAGTGACTACTTCCAAGAGACCCAGTACTTC CASSDYFQETQYF
TRBJ1-1 . . TRBV18 TGTGCCAGCTCACCTCCCCCGGGTTCCAGGGACACTGAAGCTTTCTTT CASSPPPGSRDTEAFF
TRBJ2-2 TRBD1 . TRBV6-4 TGTGCCAGCAGCGATACAGGGGGAGGAACCGGGGAGCTGTTTTTT CASSDTGGGTGELFF
TRBJ1-1 . . TRBV7-2 TGTGCCAGCAGCTGGCGGGGGGATACTGAAGCTTTCTTT CASSWRGDTEAFF
TRBJ1-6 . . TRBV19 TGTGCCAGTGCAAACCTGGTCGGCTCACCCCTCCACTTT CASANLVGSPLHF
TRBJ1-5 . . TRBV28 TGTGCCAGCACCCCTCCGACAGTCCATAGCAATCAGCCCCAGCATTTT CASTPPTVHSNQPQHF
TRBJ2-2 . . TRBV2 TGTGCCAGCCTTAGAGATTCGAACACCGGGGAGCTGTTTTTT CASLRDSNTGELFF
TRBJ1-2 . . TRBV7-6 TGTGCCAGCAGCCCGCTAAGGGGGGTGAGGGGCTACACCTTC CASSPLRGVRGYTF
TRBJ1-1 . . TRBV19 TGTGCCAGTAGTCGCCGATCGAACACTGAAGCTTTCTTT CASSRRSNTEAFF
TRBJ1-4 TRBD1 . TRBV5-5 TGTGCCAGCAGCTGGGGAGTGAGGGACAGGGGAGAAAAACTGTTTTTT CASSWGVRDRGEKLFF
TRBJ2-1 TRBD1 . TRBV6-5 TGTGCCAGCAGTTACTGGGACAGGGGGCACAATGAGCAGTTCTTC CASSYWDRGHNEQFF
TRBJ2-1 . . TRBV15 TGTGCCACCAGCAGAGATCCCCAGGCCTACAATGAGCAGTTCTTC CATSRDPQAYNEQFF